These 8 T cell receptor beta chains share one sample of origin, sequenced in a study of brain T cells in children with intractable seizures. Some clones are missing from TCRdb's copy, which holds only in-frame ones; the method was immunoSEQ multiplex PCR. The sample has about 350,000 clones, about 93% seen once. Time point indicated: blood from clinic visit 5 months post-surgery; TSC patient then seizure free. The sample in question was peripheral blood, obtained about 5 months after surgery. The receptors derive from a boy younger than two with tuberous sclerosis and intractable seizures.

The chain couples TRBV7-2 to TRBJ2-2, with D perhaps TRBD1 (5 bases). Looked up from germline, CDR1 is SGHTA and CDR2 is FQGNSA. Trimming pared 2 bases from V and 6 bases from J, leaving 19 bases between. The CDR3 is 17 residues long. CDR3 loop: CASSLPPKGVGAGELFF. The CDR3 bases are TGTGCCAGCAGCTTACCCCCGAAAGGGGTAGGGGCCGGGGAGCTGTTTTTT.

The chain employs TRBV5-6 and TRBJ2-5; maybe TRBD1 (6 bases). The CDR3 has 17 residues. The germline V gene encodes CDR1 SGHDT and CDR2 YYEEEE. With 1 base removed from V and 5 bases from J, the gap between germline ends came to 21 bases. The CDR3 DNA reads TGTGCCAGCAGCTTGAAGGTTTGGTACAGGGTCTACGAGACCCAGTACTTC. Translation gives CASSLKVWYRVYETQYF.

The rearrangement links TRBV11-2 to TRBJ2-3; D remains unclear. The germline V and J ends were trimmed by 10 bases and 2 bases, with 13 bases remaining between them. CDR3 length equals 13 residues. The germline CDR1 and CDR2 sequences are SGHAT and FQNNGV. Here the CDR3 DNA reads TGTGCCACCCAATATCGGATCACAGATACGCAGTATTTT. Residues: CATQYRITDTQYF.

Comments on this clone: The junction does not match germline at one end; this may be a read error. The J gene is TRBJ1-2, the V gene TRBV11-3; TRBD1 aligns across 10 bases. The CDR3 spans 17 residues. Looked up from germline, CDR1 is SGHNT and CDR2 is YENEEA. The CDR3 coding sequence is TGTGCCAGCAGCTTAAAAGGGACAGGGGAAACTAAGTATGGCTACACCTTC. This translates into CASSLKGTGETKYGYTF.

The rearrangement joins TRBV9 to TRBJ2-1, with 7 bases aligning to TRBD1. The germline CDR1 and CDR2 sequences are SGDLS and YYNGEE. The CDR3 contains 16 residues. With 4 bases clipped from V and 6 bases from J, the junction kept 13 bases outside the gene matches. CDR3 sequence (DNA): TGTGCCAGCAGCCTAACAGGGGACCTAGGTCTCAATGAGCAGTTCTTC. Residues: CASSLTGDLGLNEQFF.

This clone was seen just once. V is TRBV14 and J is TRBJ2-1; either TRBD1 or TRBD2 may supply D (6 bases each). CDR3 length: 17 residues. Per the germline V gene, CDR1 is SGHDN and CDR2 is FVKESK. Trimming shortened V by 4 bases and J by 5 bases, and 21 bases separated the two germline ends. CDR3 region: CASSLLGGTGWDNEQFF. CDR3 nucleotide sequence: TGTGCCAGCAGCCTCCTCGGGGGCACCGGATGGGACAATGAGCAGTTCTTC.

This chain joins TRBV28 and TRBJ2-1; 12 nucleotides agree with TRBD2. The CDR3 runs to 15 residues. After removal of 5 bases from V and 9 bases from J, the junction contained 8 bases not matched to a gene. Germline V gene data show CDR1 as MDHEN and CDR2 as SYDVKM. In DNA, the CDR3 is TGTGCCAGCAGTCGCGGACTAGCGGGGACGGTTGAGCAGTTCTTC. Translating it yields CASSRGLAGTVEQFF.

V usage is TRBV2 and J usage is TRBJ1-2, with D unresolved. The CDR3 consists of 13 residues. Trimming cost V 4 bases and J 8 bases, with 14 bases left between them. Germline V gives CDR1 SNHLY, CDR2 FYNNEI. For the CDR3, the DNA is TGTGCCAGCAGTGTGTTGGACGTGTACGGCTACACCTTC. Residues: CASSVLDVYGYTF.